This TCR beta chain came from a study of blood T cells in healthy people across ages. About this clonotype: The antigen is unknown.

Study observations and caveats: Greater diversity and more naive CD4+ cells were seen in long-lived donors than in aged donors.

With a J-beta primer mix and a sample-barcoded 5' primer, a second PCR ran roughly 6 to 11 cycles. The template-switch adaptor, which had 12 random nucleotides, put a tag on each cDNA molecule. TCRdb itself ran the 5' RACE reads through MiXCR, one entry per CDR3 protein. The sample yields over a million distinct CDR3 sequences, more than 40% seen once. The CDR3 consists of 16 residues. V was cut by 10 bases and J by 0 bases, with 19 bases left in between. The germline CDR1 and CDR2 sequences are ENHRY and SYGVKD. Source material: blood. The TCR sequence derives from a woman between 55 and 75 years old in good health. The chain couples TRBV10-3 to TRBJ2-1; D perhaps matches TRBD2 (6 bases). The CDR3 protein is CATTPNTGASYNEQFF. Here the CDR3 DNA reads TGTGCCACCACCCCCAACACGGGAGCCTCCTACAATGAGCAGTTCTTC.